Here is one T cell receptor beta chain with its context. The antigen remains undetermined. Positive CCR7 selection of CD45RO-negative cells yielded the naive CD8 cells, and terminally differentiated effector memory CD45RA+ cells were excluded. Germline V gene lookup returns CDR1 SGHNT and CDR2 YYREEE (reference sequence). With V trimmed by 3 bases and J by 5 bases, 11 bases remained unmatched. The CDR3 covers 17 residues. This specimen belongs to a study of shared clonotypes between healthy human individuals. Study conclusions and caveats: Researchers sampled only blood; tissue repertoires likely differ. Some naive CD4 clonotypes, 5% to 5.5%, turned up in common across a handful of donors. With few donors, the genetic and exposure-history diversity represented was limited. Non-shared clonotypes had lower generation probabilities than those shared by all four donors.

Libraries were prepared by immunoSEQ multiplex PCR; TCRdb keeps only in-frame clonotypes and omits some of them. The sample holds around 1,900,000 clones; around 93% are singletons and the top ten take more than 1.5%. J is TRBJ2-1 and V is TRBV5-4; 10 bases agree with TRBD2. The clonotype comes from a man younger than 35 in good health. Some clones in this sample may be carry-over from other donors' samples. The sequencing input was naive CD8+ T cells from PBMCs. The CDR3 loop is CASSWGTLAGDNNEQFF. In DNA, the CDR3 is TGTGCCAGCAGCTGGGGAACCCTAGCGGGGGATAACAATGAGCAGTTCTTC. Supplemented by reference TRBV5-4 and TRBJ2-1, the full variable domain reads ETGVTQSPTHLIKTRGQQVTLRCSSQSGHNTVSWYQQALGQGPQFIFQYYREEENGRGNFPPRFSGLQFPNYSSELNVNALELDDSALYLCASSWGTLAGDNNEQFFGPGTRLTVL.